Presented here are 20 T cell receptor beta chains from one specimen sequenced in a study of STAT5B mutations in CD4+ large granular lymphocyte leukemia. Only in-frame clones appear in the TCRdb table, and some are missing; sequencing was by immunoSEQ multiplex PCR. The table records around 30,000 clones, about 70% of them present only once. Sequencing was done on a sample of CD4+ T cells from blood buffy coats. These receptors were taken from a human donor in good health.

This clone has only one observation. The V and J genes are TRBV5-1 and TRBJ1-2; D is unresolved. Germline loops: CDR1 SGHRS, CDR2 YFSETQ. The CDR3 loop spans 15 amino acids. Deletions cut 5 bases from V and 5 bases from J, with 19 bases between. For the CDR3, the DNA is TGCGCCAGCAGGGTGGACGTCGCGGCGGGGTATGGCTACACCTTC. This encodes CASRVDVAAGYGYTF.

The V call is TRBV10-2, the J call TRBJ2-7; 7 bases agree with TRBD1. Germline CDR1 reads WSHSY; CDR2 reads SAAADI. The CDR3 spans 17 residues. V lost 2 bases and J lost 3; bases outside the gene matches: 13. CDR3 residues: CASSEPSRGGDRYEQYF. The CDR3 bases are TGCGCCAGCAGTGAGCCATCCAGAGGGGGCGATCGCTACGAGCAGTACTTC.

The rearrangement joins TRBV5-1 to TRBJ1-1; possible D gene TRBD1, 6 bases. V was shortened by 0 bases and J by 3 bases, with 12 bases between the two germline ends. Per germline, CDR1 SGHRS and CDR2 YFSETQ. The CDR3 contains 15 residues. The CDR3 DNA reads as TGCGCCAGCAGCTTGGGACAGGTCGGCGACACTGAAGCTTTCTTT. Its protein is CASSLGQVGDTEAFF.

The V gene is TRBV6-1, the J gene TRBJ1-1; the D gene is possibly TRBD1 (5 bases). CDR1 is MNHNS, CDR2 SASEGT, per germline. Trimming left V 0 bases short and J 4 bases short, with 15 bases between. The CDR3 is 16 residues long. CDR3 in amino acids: CASSEALGGRVTEAFF. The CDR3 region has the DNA TGTGCCAGCAGTGAAGCGCTTGGGGGACGGGTCACTGAAGCTTTCTTT.

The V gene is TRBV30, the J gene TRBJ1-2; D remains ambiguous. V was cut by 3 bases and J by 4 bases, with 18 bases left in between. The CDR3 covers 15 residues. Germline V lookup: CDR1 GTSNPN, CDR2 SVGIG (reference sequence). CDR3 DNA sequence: TGTGCCTGGAGGCCCGGGAGGGTATCGGGCTATGGCTACACCTTC. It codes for CAWRPGRVSGYGYTF.

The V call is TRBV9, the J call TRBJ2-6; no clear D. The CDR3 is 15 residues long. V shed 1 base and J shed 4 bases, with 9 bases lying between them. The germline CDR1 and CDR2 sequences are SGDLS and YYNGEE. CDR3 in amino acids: CASSVRRPGANVLTF. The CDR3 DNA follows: TGTGCCAGCAGCGTACGCCGGCCCGGGGCCAACGTCCTGACTTTC.

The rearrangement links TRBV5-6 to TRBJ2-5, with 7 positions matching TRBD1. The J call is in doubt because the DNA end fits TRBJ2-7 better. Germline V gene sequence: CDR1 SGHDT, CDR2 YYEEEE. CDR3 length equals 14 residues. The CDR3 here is CASSAQGESYEQYF. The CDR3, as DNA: TGTGCCAGCAGCGCCCAGGGGGAATCCTACGAGCAGTACTTC.

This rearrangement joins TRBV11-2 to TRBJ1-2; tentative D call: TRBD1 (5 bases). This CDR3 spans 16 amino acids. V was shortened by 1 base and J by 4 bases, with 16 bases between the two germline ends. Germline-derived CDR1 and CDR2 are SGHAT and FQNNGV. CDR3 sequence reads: CASSLGSPWGGYGYTF. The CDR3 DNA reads TGTGCCAGCAGCTTAGGGTCCCCCTGGGGGGGCTATGGCTACACCTTC.

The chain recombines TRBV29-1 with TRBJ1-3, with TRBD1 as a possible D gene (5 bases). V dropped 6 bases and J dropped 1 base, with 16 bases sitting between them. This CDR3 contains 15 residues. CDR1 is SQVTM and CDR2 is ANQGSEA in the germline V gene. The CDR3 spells CSVQAGGGSGNTIYF. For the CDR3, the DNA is TGCAGCGTCCAGGCCGGGGGGGGGTCTGGAAACACCATATATTTT.

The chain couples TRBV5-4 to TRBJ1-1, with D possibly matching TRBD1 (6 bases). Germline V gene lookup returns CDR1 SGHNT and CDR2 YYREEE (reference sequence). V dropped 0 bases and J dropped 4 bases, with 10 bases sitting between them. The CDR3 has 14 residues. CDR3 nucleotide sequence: TGTGCCAGCAGCTTGGTGGGGGCGGCCACTGAAGCTTTCTTT. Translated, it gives CASSLVGAATEAFF.

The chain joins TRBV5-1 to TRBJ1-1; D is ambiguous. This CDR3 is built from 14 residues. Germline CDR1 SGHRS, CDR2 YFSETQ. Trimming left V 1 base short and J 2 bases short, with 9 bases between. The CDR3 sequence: CASSLQVSNTEAFF. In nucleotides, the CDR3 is TGCGCCAGCAGCTTGCAGGTTTCAAACACTGAAGCTTTCTTT.

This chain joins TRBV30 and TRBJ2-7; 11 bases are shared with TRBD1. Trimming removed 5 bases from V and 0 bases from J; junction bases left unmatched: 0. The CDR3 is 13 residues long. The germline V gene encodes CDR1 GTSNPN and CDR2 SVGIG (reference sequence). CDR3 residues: CAWGTGGSYEQYF. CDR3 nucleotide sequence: TGTGCCTGGGGGACAGGGGGCTCCTACGAGCAGTACTTC.

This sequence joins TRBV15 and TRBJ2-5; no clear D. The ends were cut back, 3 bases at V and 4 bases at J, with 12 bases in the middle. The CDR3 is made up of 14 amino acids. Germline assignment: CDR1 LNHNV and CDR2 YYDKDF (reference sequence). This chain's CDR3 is CATSRSTGPETQYF. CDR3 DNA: TGTGCCACCAGCAGGTCCACGGGCCCAGAGACCCAGTACTTC.

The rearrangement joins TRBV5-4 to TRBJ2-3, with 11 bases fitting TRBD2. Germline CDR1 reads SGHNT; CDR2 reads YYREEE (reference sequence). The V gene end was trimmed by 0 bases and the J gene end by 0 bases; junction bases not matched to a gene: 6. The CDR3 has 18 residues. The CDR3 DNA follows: TGTGCCAGCAGCTTGGAACTAGCGGGGGCAGGTAGCACAGATACGCAGTATTTT. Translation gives CASSLELAGAGSTDTQYF. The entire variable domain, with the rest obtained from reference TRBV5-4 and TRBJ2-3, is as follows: ETGVTQSPTHLIKTRGQQVTLRCSSQSGHNTVSWYQQALGQGPQFIFQYYREEENGRGNFPPRFSGLQFPNYSSELNVNALELDDSALYLCASSLELAGAGSTDTQYFGPGTRLTVL.

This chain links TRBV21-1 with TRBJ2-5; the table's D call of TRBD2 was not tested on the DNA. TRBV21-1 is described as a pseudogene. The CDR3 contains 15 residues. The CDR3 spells CASGRLAGLTLTQYF. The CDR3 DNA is TGTGCCAGCGGGAGACTAGCGGGCCTAACTTTGACCCAGTACTTC.

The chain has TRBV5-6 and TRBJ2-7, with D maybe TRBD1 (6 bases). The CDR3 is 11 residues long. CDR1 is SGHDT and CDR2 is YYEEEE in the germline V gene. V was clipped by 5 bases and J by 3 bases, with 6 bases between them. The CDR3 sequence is CASRGGYEQYF. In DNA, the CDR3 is TGTGCCAGCAGAGGGGGCTACGAGCAGTACTTC.

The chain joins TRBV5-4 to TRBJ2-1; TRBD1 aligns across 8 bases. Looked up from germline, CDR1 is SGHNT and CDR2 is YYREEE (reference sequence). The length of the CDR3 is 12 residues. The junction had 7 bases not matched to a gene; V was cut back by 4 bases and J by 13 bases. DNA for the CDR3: TGTGCCAGCAGCCTCGACAGGGGTTCTCAGTTCTTC. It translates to CASSLDRGSQFF.

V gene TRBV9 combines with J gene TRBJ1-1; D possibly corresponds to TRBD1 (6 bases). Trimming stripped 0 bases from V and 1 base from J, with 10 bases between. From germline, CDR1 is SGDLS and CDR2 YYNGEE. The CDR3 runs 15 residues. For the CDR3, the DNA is TGTGCCAGCAGCGTAGTCGGGACACCGAACACTGAAGCTTTCTTT. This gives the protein CASSVVGTPNTEAFF.

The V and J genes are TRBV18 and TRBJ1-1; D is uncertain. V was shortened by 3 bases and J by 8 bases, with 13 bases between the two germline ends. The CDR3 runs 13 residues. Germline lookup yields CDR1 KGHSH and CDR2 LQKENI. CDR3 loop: CASSPLGQSEAFF. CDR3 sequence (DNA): TGTGCCAGCTCACCCCTCGGTCAGTCGGAAGCTTTCTTT.

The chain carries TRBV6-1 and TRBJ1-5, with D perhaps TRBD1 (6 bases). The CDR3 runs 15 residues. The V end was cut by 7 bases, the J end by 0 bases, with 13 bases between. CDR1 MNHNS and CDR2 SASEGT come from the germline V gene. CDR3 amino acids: CASTAGAISNQPQHF. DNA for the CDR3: TGTGCCAGCACCGCAGGGGCAATTAGCAATCAGCCCCAGCATTTT.